A selection of T cell receptor beta chains follows, all from one sample in a study of type 1 and type 2 diabetes patients. TCRdb passed the multiplex PCR reads through MiXCR, listing each CDR3 protein once. The table includes about 270,000 distinct CDR3 sequences, over 45% detected once. Sequenced input: peripheral blood mononuclear cells (PBMCs). The source of these receptors is a man aged 18 to 30 with type 2 diabetes. The CDR3 runs from the conserved cysteine through the conserved F or W. A D gene is named only where the DNA matches it firmly. Clone size is stated in some rows and not others, as once, few, many or a class when expanded.

cdr3_nt,cdr3_aa,clone_size,cdr3_length,v_call,j_call,d_call
TGTGCCAGCAGCTTGTACGGGGCCTACGAGCAGTACTTC,CASSLYGAYEQYF,.,13,TRBV5-5,TRBJ2-7,.
TGTGCCAGCAGTTTGCGGGGGAACTACAATGAGCAGTTCTTC,CASSLRGNYNEQFF,few,14,TRBV6-1,TRBJ2-1,TRBD2
TGCGCCAGCAGCCAAGAATCCCGGGCTAGCGGGGATACCTACGAGCAGTACTTC,CASSQESRASGDTYEQYF,few,18,TRBV4-3,TRBJ2-7,TRBD2
TGCAGTGCTAGAGCAAGACACCTTACTCAAGCTTTCTTT,CSARARHLTQAFF,few,13,TRBV20-1,TRBJ1-1,.
TGTGCCATCTCCAATGGTGCAGCCGCAACTAATGAAAAACTGTTTTTT,CAISNGAAATNEKLFF,.,16,TRBV10-3,TRBJ1-4,.
TGTGCCAGTTTGGACAGTTCCTACGAGCAGTACTTC,CASLDSSYEQYF,.,12,TRBV6-5,TRBJ2-7,.
TGCGCCAGCAGCTCCCCGGCGGGAGGGCCGTACACCGGGGAGCTGTTTTTT,CASSSPAGGPYTGELFF,.,17,TRBV5-1,TRBJ2-2,TRBD2
TGTGCCAGCAGCTTAGCCTCAGGGGGCGCAAGGGCTGGGGCCAACGTCCTGACTTTC,CASSLASGGARAGANVLTF,.,19,TRBV7-2,TRBJ2-6,TRBD1
TGTGCCAGCAGCCCCCGAGGGAAAGCTTTCTTT,CASSPRGKAFF,once,11,TRBV7-8,TRBJ1-1,.
TGTGCCAGCATCATCGACAGGGTGAACACTGAAGCTTTCTTT,CASIIDRVNTEAFF,.,14,TRBV7-2,TRBJ1-1,TRBD1
TGTGCCAGCAGGGGACAGGGAAGTTCTTACGAGCAGTACTTC,CASRGQGSSYEQYF,few,14,TRBV28,TRBJ2-7,TRBD1
TGTGCCAGCAGTTTATCGATGCGGAAAGCGAACACCGGGGAGCTGTTTTTT,CASSLSMRKANTGELFF,few,17,TRBV27,TRBJ2-2,.
TGCGCCAGCAGCCCGTGGGGACGGTCAGGGGATTCACCCCTCCACTTT,CASSPWGRSGDSPLHF,.,16,TRBV5-1,TRBJ1-6,.
TGTGCCAGCAGCGGAAGTGCGAACACCGGGGAGCTGTTTTTT,CASSGSANTGELFF,.,14,TRBV25-1,TRBJ2-2,.
TGTGCCATCAGTGAGCCGATGGGGGGAATCCCATACAATGAGCAGTTCTTC,CAISEPMGGIPYNEQFF,few,17,TRBV10-3,TRBJ2-1,.
TGTGCCAGCAGGTTAGGGGATAGGGCGTATGGCTACACCTTC,CASRLGDRAYGYTF,.,14,TRBV7-2,TRBJ1-2,.
TGTGCCACCCACGGGGCTATGAACACTGAAGCTTTCTTT,CATHGAMNTEAFF,many,13,TRBV10-3,TRBJ1-1,.
TGTGCCAGCAGCATGACTAGCGGGGGCTCCTACAATGAGCAGTTCTTC,CASSMTSGGSYNEQFF,.,16,TRBV6-5,TRBJ2-1,TRBD2
TGTGCCAGCACGACGTTTGGCCTAGCGGGGTCCGGGGAGCTGTTTTTT,CASTTFGLAGSGELFF,.,16,TRBV7-9,TRBJ2-2,TRBD2
TGTGCCAGCAGTGAAGCAACAGTGGAAAAACTGTTTTTT,CASSEATVEKLFF,once,13,TRBV2,TRBJ1-4,.
TGCAGTGCTAACCCTAGAGGCTACGAGCAGTACTTC,CSANPRGYEQYF,.,12,TRBV20-1,TRBJ2-7,.
TGTGCCAGCAGTTACCTCCTAGACCGAACTAGGGGTTCACCCCTCCACTTT,CASSYLLDRTRGSPLHF,few,17,TRBV6-5,TRBJ1-6,.
TGCGCCAGCAGCCAAGTCGGGGTATCACCCCTCCACTTT,CASSQVGVSPLHF,.,13,TRBV4-1,TRBJ1-6,.
TGCGCCAGCAGCTTGACAGGGTCTGAAGCTTTCTTT,CASSLTGSEAFF,.,12,TRBV5-1,TRBJ1-1,.
TGTGCCAGCAGCCATGAACTAGCGGGAGGGCCCCCGTGGGAGCAGTACTTC,CASSHELAGGPPWEQYF,.,17,TRBV7-2,TRBJ2-7,TRBD2
TGTGCCAGCAGCCCCCAATTGGGGGACATCTCCTACGAGCAGTACTTC,CASSPQLGDISYEQYF,.,16,TRBV9,TRBJ2-7,.